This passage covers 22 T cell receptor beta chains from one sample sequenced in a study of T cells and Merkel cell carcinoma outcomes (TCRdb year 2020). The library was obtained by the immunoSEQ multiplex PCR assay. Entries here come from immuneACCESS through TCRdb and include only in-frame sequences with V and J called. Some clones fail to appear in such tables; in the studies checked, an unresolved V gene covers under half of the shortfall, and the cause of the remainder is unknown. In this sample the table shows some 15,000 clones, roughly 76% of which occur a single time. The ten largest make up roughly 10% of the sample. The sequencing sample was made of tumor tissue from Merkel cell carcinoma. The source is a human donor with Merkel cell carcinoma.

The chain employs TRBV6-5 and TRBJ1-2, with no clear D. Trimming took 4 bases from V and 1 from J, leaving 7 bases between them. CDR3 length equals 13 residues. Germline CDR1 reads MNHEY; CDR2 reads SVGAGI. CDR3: CASSFDGNYGYTF. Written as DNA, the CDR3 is TGTGCCAGCAGTTTCGACGGTAACTATGGCTACACCTTC.

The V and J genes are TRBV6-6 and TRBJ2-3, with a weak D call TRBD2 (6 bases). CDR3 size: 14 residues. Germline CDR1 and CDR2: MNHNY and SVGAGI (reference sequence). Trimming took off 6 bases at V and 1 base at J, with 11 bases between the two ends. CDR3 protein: CASRARGGTDTQYF. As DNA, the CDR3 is TGTGCCAGCAGGGCGCGCGGGGGCACAGATACGCAGTATTTT.

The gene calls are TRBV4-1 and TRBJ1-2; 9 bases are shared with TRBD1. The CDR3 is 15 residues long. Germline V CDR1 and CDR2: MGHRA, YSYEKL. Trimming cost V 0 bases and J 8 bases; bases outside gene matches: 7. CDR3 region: CASSQDATGGWGYTF. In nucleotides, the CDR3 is TGCGCCAGCAGCCAAGATGCGACAGGGGGATGGGGCTACACCTTC.

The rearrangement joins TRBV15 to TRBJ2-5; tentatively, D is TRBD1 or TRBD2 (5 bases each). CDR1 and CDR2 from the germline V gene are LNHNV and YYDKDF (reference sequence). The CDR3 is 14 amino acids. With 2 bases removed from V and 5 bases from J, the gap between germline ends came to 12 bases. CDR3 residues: CATSRPGAVETQYF. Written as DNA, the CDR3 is TGTGCCACCAGCAGACCCGGGGCTGTTGAGACCCAGTACTTC.

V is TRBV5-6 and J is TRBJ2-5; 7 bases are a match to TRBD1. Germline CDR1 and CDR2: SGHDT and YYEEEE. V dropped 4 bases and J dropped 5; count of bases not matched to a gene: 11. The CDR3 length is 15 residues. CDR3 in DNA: TGTGCCAGCAGCCCTGACAGGGCCCGACTGGAGACCCAGTACTTC. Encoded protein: CASSPDRARLETQYF. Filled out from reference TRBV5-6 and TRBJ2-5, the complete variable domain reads DAGVTQSPTHLIKTRGQQVTLRCSPKSGHDTVSWYQQALGQGPQFIFQYYEEEERQRGNFPDRFSGHQFPNYSSELNVNALLLGDSALYLCASSPDRARLETQYFGPGTRLLVL.

CDR3 DNA sequence: TGCGCCAGCAGCTTCCGACAGGGGACCAATGAAAAACTGTTTTTT. As protein: CASSFRQGTNEKLFF. The V and J genes are TRBV5-1 and TRBJ1-4, with 8 nucleotides matching TRBD1. The germline gives CDR1 SGHRS, CDR2 YFSETQ. The CDR3 runs to 15 residues. The junction had 5 bases not matched to a gene; V was cut back by 2 bases and J by 5 bases.

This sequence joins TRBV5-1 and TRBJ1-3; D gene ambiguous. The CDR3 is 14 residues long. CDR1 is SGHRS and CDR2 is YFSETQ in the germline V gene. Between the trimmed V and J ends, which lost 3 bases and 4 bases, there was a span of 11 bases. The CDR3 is CASSSGEAGNTIYF. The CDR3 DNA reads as TGCGCCAGCAGCTCTGGGGAGGCAGGAAACACCATATATTTT.

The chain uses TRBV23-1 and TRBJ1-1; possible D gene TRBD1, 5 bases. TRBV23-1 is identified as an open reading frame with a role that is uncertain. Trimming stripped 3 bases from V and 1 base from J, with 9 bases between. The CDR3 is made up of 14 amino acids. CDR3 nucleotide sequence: TGCGCCAGCAGTCAGGGGAGGGGGAACACTGAAGCTTTCTTT. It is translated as CASSQGRGNTEAFF.

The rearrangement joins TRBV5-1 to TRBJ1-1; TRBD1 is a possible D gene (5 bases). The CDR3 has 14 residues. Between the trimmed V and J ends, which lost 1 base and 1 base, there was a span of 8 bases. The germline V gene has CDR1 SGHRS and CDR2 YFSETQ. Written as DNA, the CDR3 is TGCGCCAGCAGCTTGTCCAGGGAGAACACTGAAGCTTTCTTT. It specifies CASSLSRENTEAFF.

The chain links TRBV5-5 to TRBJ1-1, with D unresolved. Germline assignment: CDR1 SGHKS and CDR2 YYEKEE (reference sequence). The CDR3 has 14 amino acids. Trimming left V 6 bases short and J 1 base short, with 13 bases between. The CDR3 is CASTLSTGNTEAFF. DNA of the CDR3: TGTGCCAGCACCCTTTCAACGGGGAACACTGAAGCTTTCTTT.

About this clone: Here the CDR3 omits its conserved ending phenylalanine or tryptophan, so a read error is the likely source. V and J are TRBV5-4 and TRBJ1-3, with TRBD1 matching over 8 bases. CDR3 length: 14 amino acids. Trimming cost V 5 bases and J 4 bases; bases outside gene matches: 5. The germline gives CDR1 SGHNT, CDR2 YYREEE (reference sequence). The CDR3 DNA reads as TGTGCCAGCAGTTGGACAGGGTTGGGAAACACCATATATGTT. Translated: CASSWTGLGNTIYV.

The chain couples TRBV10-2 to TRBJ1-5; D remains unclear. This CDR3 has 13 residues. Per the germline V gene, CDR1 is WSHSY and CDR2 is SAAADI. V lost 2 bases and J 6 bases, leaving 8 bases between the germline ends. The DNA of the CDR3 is TGCGCCAGCAGTGAGGGAGCAGTTCAGCCCCAGCATTTT. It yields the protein CASSEGAVQPQHF.

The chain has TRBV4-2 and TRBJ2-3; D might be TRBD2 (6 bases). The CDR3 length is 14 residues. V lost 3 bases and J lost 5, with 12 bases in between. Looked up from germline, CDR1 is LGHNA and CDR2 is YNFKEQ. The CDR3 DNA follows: TGTGCCAGCAGCCACTCTCCGGGGGTAGATACGCAGTATTTT. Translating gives CASSHSPGVDTQYF.

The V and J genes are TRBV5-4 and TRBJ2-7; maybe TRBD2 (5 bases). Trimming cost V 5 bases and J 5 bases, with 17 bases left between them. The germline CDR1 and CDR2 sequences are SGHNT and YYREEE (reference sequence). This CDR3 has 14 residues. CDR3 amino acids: CASRLAPSSDEQYF. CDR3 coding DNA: TGTGCCAGCAGACTTGCCCCTAGCTCGGACGAGCAGTACTTC.

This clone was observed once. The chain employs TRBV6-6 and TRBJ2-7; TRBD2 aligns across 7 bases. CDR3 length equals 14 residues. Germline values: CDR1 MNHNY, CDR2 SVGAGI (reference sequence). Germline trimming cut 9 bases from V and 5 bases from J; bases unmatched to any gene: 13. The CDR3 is CASQWTGGKHEQYF. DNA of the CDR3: TGTGCCAGTCAATGGACGGGAGGAAAACACGAGCAGTACTTC.

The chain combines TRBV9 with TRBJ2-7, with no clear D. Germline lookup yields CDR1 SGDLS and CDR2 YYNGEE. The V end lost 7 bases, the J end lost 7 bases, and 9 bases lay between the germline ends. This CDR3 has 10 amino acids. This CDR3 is CASSSWEQYF. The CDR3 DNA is TGTGCCAGCTCCTCTTGGGAGCAGTACTTC.

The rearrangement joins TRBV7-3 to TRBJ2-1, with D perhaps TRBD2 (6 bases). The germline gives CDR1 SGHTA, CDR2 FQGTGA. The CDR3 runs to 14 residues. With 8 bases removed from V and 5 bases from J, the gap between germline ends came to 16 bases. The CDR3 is CASSRGASNNEQFF. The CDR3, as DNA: TGTGCCAGCTCCCGCGGGGCGTCTAACAATGAGCAGTTCTTC.

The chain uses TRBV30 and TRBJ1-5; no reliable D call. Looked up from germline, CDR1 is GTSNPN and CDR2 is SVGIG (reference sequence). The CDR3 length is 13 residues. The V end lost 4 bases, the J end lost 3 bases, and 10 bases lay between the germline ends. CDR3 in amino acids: CAWNLGDNQPQHF. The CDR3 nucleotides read TGTGCCTGGAACTTAGGAGACAATCAGCCCCAGCATTTT.

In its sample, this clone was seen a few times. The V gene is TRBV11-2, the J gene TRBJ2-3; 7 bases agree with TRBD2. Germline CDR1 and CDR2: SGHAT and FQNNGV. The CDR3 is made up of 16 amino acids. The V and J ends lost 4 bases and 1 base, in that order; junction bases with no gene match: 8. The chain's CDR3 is CASSSLAGVGTDTQYF. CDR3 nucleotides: TGTGCCAGCAGCTCTCTGGCGGGGGTGGGCACAGATACGCAGTATTTT.

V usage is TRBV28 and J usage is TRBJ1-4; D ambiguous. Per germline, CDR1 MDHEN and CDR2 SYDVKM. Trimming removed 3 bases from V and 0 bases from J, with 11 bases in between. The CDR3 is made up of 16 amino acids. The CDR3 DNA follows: TGTGCCAGCAGTTTTAGAGGAGTTGCAACTAATGAAAAACTGTTTTTT. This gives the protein CASSFRGVATNEKLFF. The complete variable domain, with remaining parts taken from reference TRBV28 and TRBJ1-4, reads DVKVTQSSRYLVKRTGEKVFLECVQDMDHENMFWYRQDPGLGLRLIYFSYDVKMKEKGDIPEGYSVSREKKERFSLILESASTNQTSMYLCASSFRGVATNEKLFFGSGTQLSVL.

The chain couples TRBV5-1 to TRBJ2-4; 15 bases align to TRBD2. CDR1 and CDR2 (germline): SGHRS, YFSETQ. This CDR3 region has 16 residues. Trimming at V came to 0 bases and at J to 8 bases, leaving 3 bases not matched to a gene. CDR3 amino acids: CASSLGTSGGADIQYF. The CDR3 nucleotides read TGCGCCAGCAGCTTGGGGACTAGCGGGGGGGCTGACATTCAGTACTTC.

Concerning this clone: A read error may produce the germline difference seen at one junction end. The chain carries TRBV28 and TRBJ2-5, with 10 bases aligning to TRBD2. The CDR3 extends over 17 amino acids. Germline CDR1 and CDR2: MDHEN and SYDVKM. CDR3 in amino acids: CASSSPLHGSGRETQYF. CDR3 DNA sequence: TGTGCCAGCAGTTCCCCTCTCCATGGGAGCGGGAGGGAGACCCAATACTTC. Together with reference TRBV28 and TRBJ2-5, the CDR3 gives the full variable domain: DVKVTQSSRYLVKRTGEKVFLECVQDMDHENMFWYRQDPGLGLRLIYFSYDVKMKEKGDIPEGYSVSREKKERFSLILESASTNQTSMYLCASSSPLHGSGRETQYFGPGTRLLVL.